The clone carrying this TCR beta chain came up many times. This CDR3 is built from 15 residues. The germline V gene has CDR1 SGHAT and CDR2 FQNNGV. The germline V and J ends were trimmed by 0 bases and 5 bases, with 11 bases remaining between them. TCRbeta library preparation incorporated unique molecular identifiers. TCRdb called the PCR reads again in MiXCR, with one record for every CDR3 protein. This sample has about 360,000 distinct CDR3 sequences, with about an eighth found just once. The data originate from a study of T-cell reconstitution after alpha-beta-depleted transplantation in children. Material: PBMCs, obtained from the stem cell graft. V and J are TRBV11-2 and TRBJ1-5; weak D call: TRBD1 (5 bases). This receptor was identified in a human donor who donated a stem cell graft to a child with Fanconi anemia. In DNA form, the CDR3 reads TGTGCCAGCAGCTTAGACGGACGGGACGATCAGCCCCAGCATTTT. This codes for CASSLDGRDDQPQHF.